This TCR beta chain was recovered during a study of blood T cell repertoires in COVID-19. Germline lookup yields CDR1 ENHRY and CDR2 SYGVKD. With V trimmed by 4 bases and J by 3 bases, 2 bases remained unmatched. This CDR3 comprises 14 residues. Method: immunoSEQ multiplex PCR; TCRdb's copy keeps in-frame clones and lacks some. The sample carries under 150,000 clones, approximately 80% recorded once. This chain connects TRBV10-3 to TRBJ2-2; 7 bases agree with TRBD1. The clonotype originates from a man aged 50 or older in a cohort exposed to, infected with or recovered from COVID-19 (not recorded which). The specimen was PBMCs or T cells enriched from blood (not recorded which). The CDR3 is CAISAGQDTGELFF. CDR3 DNA sequence: TGTGCCATCAGTGCCGGACAGGACACCGGGGAGCTGTTTTTT.